Shown below are 17 T cell receptor beta chains from a single sample sequenced in a study of siplizumab effects on memory and regulatory T cells. Libraries were prepared by immunoSEQ multiplex PCR; TCRdb keeps only in-frame clonotypes and omits some of them. Found here are about 100,000 clones, roughly 94% of them singletons; the top ten hold 1% to 1.5%. Sequencing input: non-Treg CD4+ T cells sorted from blood. The source is a human donor in good health.

The gene calls are TRBV18 and TRBJ1-1; maybe TRBD1 (6 bases). This CDR3 is 16 amino acids long. Germline V lookup: CDR1 KGHSH, CDR2 LQKENI. V lost 1 base to trimming and J lost 4 bases, with 16 bases between them. The CDR3 bases are TGTGCCAGCTCACCACGTCTCCAAACAGGGCGCACTGAAGCTTTCTTT. Translation gives CASSPRLQTGRTEAFF.

This clone was counted once. CDR3 protein: CASSEPPIAGGFTDTQYF. CDR3 in DNA: TGTGCCAGCAGCGAACCGCCAATAGCGGGAGGATTCACAGATACGCAGTATTTT. The chain recombines TRBV21-1 with TRBJ2-3; the DNA was not used to check the table's D call, TRBD2. TRBV21-1 is deemed a pseudogene. The CDR3 length is 18 residues.

This rearrangement joins TRBV19 to TRBJ2-7, with 8 bases lining up with TRBD2. V was clipped by 5 bases and J by 2 bases; unmatched bases: 11. Germline CDR1 and CDR2: LNHDA and SQIVND (reference sequence). This CDR3 is built from 16 residues. DNA of the CDR3: TGTGCCAGTAGTCCCGGGGGGGCAGCTGGGGCCTACGAGCAGTACTTC. This codes for CASSPGGAAGAYEQYF. The entire variable domain, with the rest obtained from reference TRBV19 and TRBJ2-7, is as follows: DGGITQSPKYLFRKEGQNVTLSCEQNLNHDAMYWYRQDPGQGLRLIYYSQIVNDFQKGDIAEGYSVSREKKESFPLTVTSAQKNPTAFYLCASSPGGAAGAYEQYFGPGTRLTVT.

The chain carries TRBV29-1 and TRBJ1-6; D gene ambiguous. Looked up from germline, CDR1 is SQVTM and CDR2 is ANQGSEA. The germline V and J ends were trimmed by 4 bases and 10 bases, with 14 bases remaining between them. The CDR3 runs 13 residues. CDR3 sequence (DNA): TGCAGCGTTGGTGGAGTAAGAGGATCACCCCTCCACTTT. Translation: CSVGGVRGSPLHF.

V and J are TRBV15 and TRBJ2-1, with 16 bases aligning to TRBD2. The CDR3 is 17 residues long. Germline V gene sequence: CDR1 LNHNV, CDR2 YYDKDF (reference sequence). V lost 3 bases and J lost 8; bases outside the gene matches: 7. This chain's CDR3 is CATSREKGTSGRDEQFF. DNA for the CDR3: TGTGCCACCAGCAGGGAAAAGGGGACTAGCGGGAGGGATGAGCAGTTCTTC.

The chain is built from TRBV5-1 and TRBJ2-3, with D maybe TRBD2 (6 bases). The germline gives CDR1 SGHRS, CDR2 YFSETQ. Trimming shortened V by 2 bases and J by 1 base, and 14 bases separated the two germline ends. CDR3 size: 16 residues. The CDR3 DNA follows: TGCGCCAGCAGCTTAGGGGACTCCCTGGGCACAGATACGCAGTATTTT. Encoded protein: CASSLGDSLGTDTQYF.

This chain joins TRBV5-1 and TRBJ2-7; possible D gene TRBD1, 6 bases. Germline V gene lookup returns CDR1 SGHRS and CDR2 YFSETQ. This CDR3 is built from 17 residues. Trimming removed 4 bases from V and 2 bases from J, with 22 bases in between. This CDR3 is CASSPWSLNQGPYEQYF. DNA of the CDR3: TGCGCCAGCAGCCCATGGTCTTTGAACCAGGGGCCCTACGAGCAGTACTTC.

The CDR3: CASSQRVGQVYF. The CDR3 DNA reads TGTGCCAGCAGTCAACGGGTAGGACAGGTGTACTTC. The chain joins TRBV28 to TRBJ2-7, with TRBD1 matching over 7 bases. CDR3 size: 12 residues. The ends lost 5 bases at V and 12 bases at J; junction bases unmatched: 10. Germline V gene sequence: CDR1 MDHEN, CDR2 SYDVKM.

The V call is TRBV20-1, the J call TRBJ2-3; D gene unclear. V was shortened by 8 bases and J by 5 bases, with 11 bases between the two germline ends. This CDR3 comprises 11 residues. CDR1 DFQATT and CDR2 SNEGSKA come from the germline V gene (reference sequence). CDR3 in DNA: TGCAGTTCGGAAACCCTAGATACGCAGTATTTT. Translation gives CSSETLDTQYF.

The rearrangement uses TRBV6-1 and TRBJ2-5; D unclear. With 6 bases removed from V and 0 bases from J, the gap between germline ends came to 5 bases. The germline CDR1 and CDR2 sequences are MNHNS and SASEGT. This CDR3 is 12 amino acids long. CDR3 DNA sequence: TGTGCCAGCAGCAGGTACCAAGAGACCCAGTACTTC. As protein: CASSRYQETQYF.

The rearrangement links TRBV28 to TRBJ2-3; 8 nucleotides line up with TRBD2. This CDR3 is built from 15 residues. Trimming removed 5 bases from V and 0 bases from J; junction bases left unmatched: 4. Germline CDR1 MDHEN, CDR2 SYDVKM. CDR3 residues: CASSQAGVSTDTQYF. As DNA, the CDR3 is TGTGCCAGCAGTCAAGCGGGAGTCAGCACAGATACGCAGTATTTT.

J is TRBJ2-2 and V is TRBV28; 8 positions agree with TRBD2. The J segment lost 5 bases and the V segment lost 5 bases, leaving 7 bases of the junction unmatched. Germline V gene data show CDR1 as MDHEN and CDR2 as SYDVKM. This CDR3 contains 15 residues. As DNA, the CDR3 is TGTGCCAGCAGTACCAGCGGGAGTCGAACCGGGGAGCTGTTTTTT. It codes for CASSTSGSRTGELFF. Together with reference TRBV28 and TRBJ2-2, the CDR3 gives the full variable domain: DVKVTQSSRYLVKRTGEKVFLECVQDMDHENMFWYRQDPGLGLRLIYFSYDVKMKEKGDIPEGYSVSREKKERFSLILESASTNQTSMYLCASSTSGSRTGELFFGEGSRLTVL.

The rearrangement joins TRBV15 to TRBJ2-1; perhaps D is TRBD1 or TRBD2 (5 bases each). The CDR3 is 18 amino acids. The germline V gene encodes CDR1 LNHNV and CDR2 YYDKDF (reference sequence). V dropped 0 bases and J dropped 4 bases, with 19 bases sitting between them. The CDR3, as DNA: TGTGCCACCAGCAGAGATCTTGGGACGGCCCGGGCTTACAATGAGCAGTTCTTC. It translates to CATSRDLGTARAYNEQFF.

The chain couples TRBV4-1 to TRBJ2-6; TRBD2 is a possible D gene (6 bases). The CDR3 runs 17 residues. Trimming cost V 4 bases and J 1 base, with 14 bases left between them. The germline gives CDR1 MGHRA, CDR2 YSYEKL. CDR3 in DNA: TGCGCCAGCAGCCTCGGAGGGTTGATTTCTGGGGCCAACGTCCTGACTTTC. As protein: CASSLGGLISGANVLTF.

CDR3 in amino acids: CASSQPGTGDYGYTF. As DNA, the CDR3 is TGTGCCAGTAGTCAGCCCGGGACCGGGGACTATGGCTACACCTTC. The V gene is TRBV19, the J gene TRBJ1-2; tentatively, D is TRBD1 (5 bases). Trimming shortened V by 5 bases and J by 3 bases, and 16 bases separated the two germline ends. Germline CDR1 is LNHDA and CDR2 is SQIVND (reference sequence). The CDR3 consists of 15 residues.

The chain recombines TRBV18 with TRBJ2-7; possibly TRBD2 for D (5 bases). The germline V gene encodes CDR1 KGHSH and CDR2 LQKENI. Trimming pared 6 bases from V and 0 bases from J, leaving 12 bases between. The CDR3 runs to 14 residues. The CDR3 DNA is TGTGCCAGCTCTCCCGCGGGTAGCTCCTACGAGCAGTACTTC. As protein: CASSPAGSSYEQYF.

V usage is TRBV6-6 and J usage is TRBJ2-2; D assignment may be TRBD1 or TRBD2 (5 bases each). The V end lost 0 bases, the J end lost 3 bases, and 11 bases lay between the germline ends. The CDR3 loop spans 16 amino acids. Germline assignment: CDR1 MNHNY and CDR2 SVGAGI (reference sequence). The CDR3 spells CASSYSRRGDTGELFF. Here the CDR3 DNA reads TGTGCCAGCAGTTACTCGAGAAGGGGAGACACCGGGGAGCTGTTTTTT.